Below are 9 T cell receptor beta chains sequenced from a single sample in a study of blood T cell repertoires in COVID-19. Produced via immunoSEQ multiplex PCR; TCRdb's table is partial and in-frame only. The sample yields approximately 350,000 clones, roughly nine tenths seen once. The sample consisted of PBMCs or T cells enriched from blood (not recorded which). The origin of the receptors is a man aged 18 to 30 who had recovered from COVID-19.

The chain recombines TRBV4-2 with TRBJ2-7; 13 nucleotides line up with TRBD2. The junction had 18 bases not matched to a gene; V was cut back by 6 bases and J by 1 base. Germline-derived CDR1 and CDR2 are LGHNA and YNFKEQ. This CDR3 comprises 20 residues. CDR3 sequence (DNA): TGTGCCAGCAGTCCAATATTATCGGGACTAGCGGGGAAACTATCCTACGAGCAGTACTTC. It is translated as CASSPILSGLAGKLSYEQYF.

The chain couples TRBV10-3 to TRBJ2-4; 9 bases are a match to TRBD1. This CDR3 spans 18 amino acids. With 5 bases clipped from V and 0 bases from J, the junction kept 11 bases outside the gene matches. Germline V lookup: CDR1 ENHRY, CDR2 SYGVKD. Written as DNA, the CDR3 is TGTGCCATCAGTCCGGGACAGGGTCCAAAACTAGCCAAAAACATTCAGTACTTC. It specifies CAISPGQGPKLAKNIQYF.

This chain joins TRBV6-6 and TRBJ2-7; 8 nucleotides line up with TRBD2. Germline assignment: CDR1 MNHNY and CDR2 SVGAGI (reference sequence). The CDR3 extends over 13 amino acids. V lost 11 bases and J lost 0; bases outside the gene matches: 6. The CDR3 DNA sequence: TGTGCCTGTGATAGCGGGGCCTCCTACGAGCAGTACTTC. This encodes CACDSGASYEQYF.

This rearrangement joins TRBV6-5 to TRBJ1-2, with TRBD1 identical over 9 bases. CDR3 length: 13 residues. In germline, CDR1 is MNHEY, CDR2 SVGAGI. With V trimmed by 6 bases and J by 4 bases, 3 bases remained unmatched. In DNA, the CDR3 is TGTGCCAGCAGGCGGACAGGGGCCTATGGCTACACCTTC. It translates to CASRRTGAYGYTF.

The genes are TRBV6-1 and TRBJ2-2; no clear D gene. Germline V gives CDR1 MNHNS, CDR2 SASEGT. There are 15 residues in the CDR3. Trimming removed 1 base at V and 5 bases at J, with 11 bases between. The CDR3 loop is CASSEDSQNTGELFF. In DNA form, the CDR3 reads TGTGCCAGCAGTGAAGACAGTCAGAATACCGGGGAGCTGTTTTTT.

The J gene is TRBJ2-1, the V gene TRBV2, with a weak D call TRBD1 (6 bases). The ends were cut back, 11 bases at V and 5 bases at J, with 22 bases in the middle. Germline loops: CDR1 SNHLY, CDR2 FYNNEI. The CDR3 is made up of 15 amino acids. As DNA, the CDR3 is TGTGCCGTCCTCCACAGGGCGGGTATGGACAATGAGCAGTTCTTC. Translated, it gives CAVLHRAGMDNEQFF. Drawing the rest from reference TRBV2 and TRBJ2-1, the complete variable domain is EPEVTQTPSHQVTQMGQEVILRCVPISNHLYFYWYRQILGQKVEFLVSFYNNEISEKSEIFDDQFSVERPDGSNFTLKIRSTKLEDSAMYFCAVLHRAGMDNEQFFGPGTRLTVL.

The V and J genes are TRBV7-2 and TRBJ1-6; D not resolved. CDR3 length: 16 residues. CDR1 SGHTA and CDR2 FQGNSA come from the germline V gene. Trimming removed 2 bases from V and 10 bases from J, with 18 bases in between. CDR3 DNA sequence: TGTGCCAGCAGCTTATCCCCGGGCGGCGGGAGGTCACCCCTCCACTTT. Amino acids: CASSLSPGGGRSPLHF.

The chain recombines TRBV4-1 with TRBJ1-5; D is unclear. Trimming removed 1 base from V and 0 bases from J, with 7 bases in between. There are 15 residues in the CDR3. Per the germline V gene, CDR1 is MGHRA and CDR2 is YSYEKL. CDR3 region: CASSQGRLSNQPQHF. The DNA for the CDR3 is TGCGCCAGCAGCCAAGGCAGGCTTAGCAATCAGCCCCAGCATTTT.

The rearrangement joins TRBV23-1 to TRBJ2-4; D is uncertain. TRBV23-1 belongs to the ORF category, with a function that is uncertain. The CDR3 has 14 amino acids. V was clipped by 3 bases and J by 0 bases, with 6 bases between them. The CDR3 nucleotides read TGCGCCAGCAGTCAGCCCGGAGCCAAAAACATTCAGTACTTC. This codes for CASSQPGAKNIQYF.